These 17 T cell receptor beta chains were all obtained from the same sample, sequenced in a study of shared clonotypes between healthy human individuals. Data came from immunoSEQ multiplex PCR; TCRdb stores just in-frame clones and leaves some out. The data hold 1.6 million or so clones, with 96% observed a single time. Sequencing was performed on naive CD4+ T cells sorted from blood. Subset of the sample: CD45RA+ positively selected. The receptors originated from a man aged 30-40 years in good health.

The chain links TRBV10-1 to TRBJ2-2; 10 bases are shared with TRBD2. The trim removed 9 bases at V and 4 bases at J, leaving 2 bases unmatched. The CDR3 consists of 13 residues. Germline V gives CDR1 WNHNN, CDR2 SYGVQD (reference sequence). The CDR3 loop is CASGLAATGELFF. DNA of the CDR3: TGCGCCAGTGGACTAGCGGCCACCGGGGAGCTGTTTTTT.

V gene TRBV5-1 combines with J gene TRBJ2-3; D not certain. Germline V gives CDR1 SGHRS, CDR2 YFSETQ. The CDR3 totals 15 residues. The germline V and J ends were trimmed by 0 bases and 1 base, with 9 bases remaining between them. The CDR3 sequence: CASSLEVSGTDTQYF. CDR3 DNA sequence: TGCGCCAGCAGCTTGGAGGTTTCAGGCACAGATACGCAGTATTTT.

This chain uses TRBV7-2 with TRBJ1-2; unclear D gene. The V end was cut by 5 bases, the J end by 8 bases, with 21 bases between. The CDR3 runs 15 residues. CDR1 is SGHTA and CDR2 is FQGNSA in the germline V gene. The CDR3 bases are TGTGCCAGCAGCCCAAGCGGAGACGACCTCCGGGGCTACACCTTC. The encoded protein is CASSPSGDDLRGYTF.

The J gene is TRBJ1-2, the V gene TRBV30, with 7 bases that match TRBD1. Germline loops: CDR1 GTSNPN, CDR2 SVGIG (reference sequence). CDR3 length: 11 amino acids. V lost 5 bases, J lost 7 bases, and 4 bases stayed unmatched. CDR3 protein: CAWDRDFGYTF. Written as DNA, the CDR3 is TGTGCCTGGGACAGGGATTTTGGCTACACCTTC.

This rearrangement joins TRBV5-1 to TRBJ2-5; 14 bases are a match to TRBD2. The CDR3 contains 18 residues. CDR1 is SGHRS, CDR2 YFSETQ, per germline. The junction had 12 bases not matched to a gene; V was cut back by 4 bases and J by 4 bases. The CDR3, as DNA: TGCGCCAGCAGCCAATTACCGGGACTAGCGGGAGCGGGAGAGACCCAGTACTTC. This gives the protein CASSQLPGLAGAGETQYF.

This clone was observed once. V usage is TRBV14 and J usage is TRBJ2-7; weak D call: TRBD2 (6 bases). CDR1 is SGHDN and CDR2 is FVKESK in the germline V gene. This CDR3 region has 12 residues. The ends were cut back, 7 bases at V and 6 bases at J, with 13 bases in the middle. The CDR3 region is CASTRGGGEQYF. The CDR3, as DNA: TGTGCCAGCACGCGGGGAGGCGGCGAGCAGTACTTC.

This rearrangement joins TRBV28 to TRBJ2-7; D perhaps matches TRBD2 (5 bases). V was trimmed by 4 bases and J by 6 bases, leaving 16 bases between them. Germline V gene data show CDR1 as MDHEN and CDR2 as SYDVKM. The CDR3 runs 14 residues. The CDR3 loop reads CASSSGTRTGEQYF. The CDR3 region has the DNA TGTGCCAGCAGTTCGGGAACAAGAACCGGCGAGCAGTACTTC.

The chain uses TRBV30 and TRBJ1-3; 9 bases fit TRBD1. The V and J ends lost 3 bases and 2 bases, in that order; junction bases with no gene match: 8. This CDR3 spans 16 amino acids. The V gene's germline CDR1 is GTSNPN and CDR2 SVGIG (reference sequence). DNA of the CDR3: TGTGCCTGGAGCCCTTCCTGGGACAGGGCTGGAAACACCATATATTTT. Encoded protein: CAWSPSWDRAGNTIYF.

The gene calls are TRBV1 and TRBJ2-1; the table's D gene call, TRBD1, was not cross checked with the DNA. TRBV1 is listed as a pseudogene. The CDR3 loop spans 13 amino acids. This CDR3 is CTSSRDRVDEQFF. In DNA form, the CDR3 reads TGCACCAGCAGCAGGGACAGGGTTGATGAGCAGTTCTTC.

The rearrangement links TRBV19 to TRBJ2-7; TRBD1 agrees at 11 bases. Germline V CDR1 and CDR2: LNHDA, SQIVND (reference sequence). CDR3 length: 13 residues. The V and J ends lost 10 bases and 3 bases, in that order; junction bases with no gene match: 5. DNA of the CDR3: TGTGCCACCAGGGACAGGGGGATCTACGAGCAGTACTTC. Amino acid sequence: CATRDRGIYEQYF.

The gene calls are TRBV9 and TRBJ1-1, with D uncertain. The CDR3 consists of 13 residues. The germline CDR1 and CDR2 sequences are SGDLS and YYNGEE. V was cut by 0 bases and J by 6 bases, with 9 bases left in between. The CDR3 reads CASSVVGVSEAFF. The CDR3 coding sequence is TGTGCCAGCAGCGTAGTAGGTGTGTCTGAAGCTTTCTTT.

V is TRBV15 and J is TRBJ1-5, with D uncertain. The germline V gene encodes CDR1 LNHNV and CDR2 YYDKDF (reference sequence). V lost 1 base and J 6 bases, leaving 13 bases between the germline ends. The CDR3 has 15 residues. CDR3 region: CATSRVRGQSQPQHF. As DNA, the CDR3 is TGTGCCACCAGCAGAGTAAGAGGGCAGAGTCAGCCCCAGCATTTT. The whole variable domain, filled in from reference TRBV15 and TRBJ1-5, reads DAMVIQNPRYQVTQFGKPVTLSCSQTLNHNVMYWYQQKSSQAPKLLFHYYDKDFNNEADTPDNFQSRRPNTSFCFLDIRSPGLGDTAMYLCATSRVRGQSQPQHFGDGTRLSIL.

The chain recombines TRBV30 with TRBJ2-3; D is unresolved. CDR3 length equals 11 residues. Trimming stripped 0 bases from V and 11 bases from J, with 9 bases between. Germline V gene data show CDR1 as GTSNPN and CDR2 as SVGIG (reference sequence). The CDR3 sequence is CAWSVLGEQYF. In DNA, the CDR3 is TGTGCCTGGAGTGTTCTGGGTGAGCAGTATTTT.

The chain combines TRBV28 with TRBJ2-4; 9 nucleotides line up with TRBD2. The length of the CDR3 is 16 residues. In germline, CDR1 is MDHEN, CDR2 SYDVKM. V lost 1 base, J lost 5 bases, and 6 bases stayed unmatched. CDR3 in amino acids: CASSLSAGGLQNIQYF. In DNA form, the CDR3 reads TGTGCCAGCAGTTTATCGGCGGGAGGGCTGCAAAACATTCAGTACTTC.

This clone was observed once. The CDR3 spells CASSLQGAGEAFF. CDR3 bases: TGTGCCAGCAGCTTGCAGGGAGCAGGTGAAGCTTTCTTT. The chain is built from TRBV5-6 and TRBJ1-1; D might be TRBD1 (5 bases). The CDR3 is 13 amino acids. CDR1 is SGHDT and CDR2 is YYEEEE in the germline V gene. V was trimmed by 1 base and J by 7 bases, leaving 11 bases between them.

The rearrangement uses TRBV6-1 and TRBJ1-1, with TRBD1 matching 10 bases. With 4 bases clipped from V and 1 base from J, the junction kept 12 bases outside the gene matches. Germline assignment: CDR1 MNHNS and CDR2 SASEGT. The CDR3 runs to 18 residues. As DNA, the CDR3 is TGTGCCAGCAGTGGCGAAAGCCGGGACAGGGGCCCGAACACTGAAGCTTTCTTT. Translation: CASSGESRDRGPNTEAFF.

V and J are TRBV19 and TRBJ1-1; D possibly corresponds to TRBD1 (5 bases). Trimming shortened V by 2 bases and J by 0 bases, and 16 bases separated the two germline ends. Germline values: CDR1 LNHDA, CDR2 SQIVND (reference sequence). There are 17 residues in the CDR3. DNA of the CDR3: TGTGCCAGTAGTATATTAAGGGACGGACGGATGAACACTGAAGCTTTCTTT. This encodes CASSILRDGRMNTEAFF.